Reported below is one TCR beta chain. No antigen is known for it. The record originates from a study of OX40 agonist ivuxolimab in advanced cancers. Profiling relied on immunoSEQ multiplex PCR, and the TCRdb table lists in-frame clones only, not all of them. Of around 79,000 clones detected, around nine tenths appear once; the ten largest clones hold 0.6% to 0.8%. This CDR3 contains 16 residues. V was clipped by 5 bases and J by 1 base, with 17 bases between them. Germline-derived CDR1 and CDR2 are LNHNV and YYDKDF (reference sequence). Findings and caveats of the study: The investigators did not determine what antigen specificity the expanded peripheral T cells had.

The J gene is TRBJ1-1, the V gene TRBV15, with D hard to call. The material sequenced was CD4+ or CD8+ T cells sorted from blood, taken in a trial of the OX40 agonist ivuxolimab. This receptor was identified in an adult with an advanced solid tumor such as melanoma, head and neck, liver or kidney cancer. DNA of the CDR3: TGTGCCACCAGCCTCGACGGCGGCGGCGGGAACACTGAAGCTTTCTTT. It is translated as CATSLDGGGGNTEAFF.